The source of this TCR beta chain is a study of type 1 regulatory T cells. Overall study context: T-allo10 is a Tr1-enriched, alloantigen-specific CD4 T cell product made in vitro.

Ten or more counts support this clonotype. TCRdb fed the reads into MiXCR, producing one record per CDR3 protein. The sample consists of approximately 20,000 distinct CDR3 sequences, roughly 10% of them appearing once. Germline V lookup: CDR1 SGHRS, CDR2 YFSETQ. The V gene lost 6 bases and the J gene lost 0 bases, with 7 bases spanning the gap. The CDR3 loop spans 14 amino acids. The chain uses TRBV5-1 and TRBJ2-6; no clear D gene. Sequences were obtained from CD4+ T cells, either the whole sample or a sorted fraction (not recorded which). The sequence was collected from a human donor in good health. CDR3 in DNA: TGCGCCAGCACCCCGGCCTCTGGGGCCAACGTCCTGACTTTC. Residues: CASTPASGANVLTF.